One T cell receptor beta chain is described in this entry. Its antigen is not identified. This PCR relied on a set of 60 Vbeta primers and 13 Jbeta primers. Clones were sequenced by immunoSEQ multiplex PCR, and TCRdb holds only the in-frame ones, with some missing. Of around 260,000 clones in the sample, over 70% were seen once. The data belong to a study of cytomegalovirus exposure and HLA in healthy donors. In nominal health when sampled, donors likely had unrecorded immune exposures nonetheless. Whole-study findings and limits: Analysis was performed later, and it showed HLA-associated TCR beta chains to be more clonally expanded than equally common others.

Trimming left V 1 base short and J 3 bases short, with 12 bases between. The CDR3 extends over 16 amino acids. Germline lookup yields CDR1 PRHDT and CDR2 FYEKMQ (reference sequence). The rearrangement links TRBV13 to TRBJ1-4, with a tentative D call TRBD1 (6 bases). The sequencing sample was made of PBMCs. This TCR was recovered from a girl aged 2-15 years in good health and CMV-seronegative. The CDR3 is CASSLARGIANEKLFF. The CDR3 bases are TGTGCCAGCAGCTTAGCCAGGGGCATAGCTAATGAAAAACTGTTTTTT.